This T cell receptor (beta chain) was found in a study of OX40 agonist ivuxolimab in advanced cancers. Looking at the study overall: Ivuxolimab was administered intravenously to patients at 0.01 to 10 mg/kg every 2 weeks. Subjects had a mean age of about 60 years, with a range of roughly 20 to 79; around 83% were male. Prior anti-PD-1, anti-PD-L1 or anti-CTLA-4 therapy was allowed; over 30% had some.

Deletions cut 0 bases from V and 4 bases from J, with 14 bases between. CDR1 is SGHRS and CDR2 is YFSETQ in the germline V gene. This CDR3 spans 16 amino acids. Here immunoSEQ multiplex PCR was the method, and the copy in TCRdb shows in-frame clones only, minus some. The repertoire holds approximately 26,000 clones, with roughly three quarters as singletons. The chain recombines TRBV5-1 with TRBJ2-4; no definite D call. The source was CD4+ or CD8+ T cells sorted from blood, collected in a trial of the OX40 agonist ivuxolimab. The clonotype originates from an adult with an advanced solid tumor such as melanoma, head and neck, liver or kidney cancer. CDR3 sequence (DNA): TGCGCCAGCAGCTTGGCCCGGCAGTCGGGTAAAAACATTCAGTACTTC. It translates to CASSLARQSGKNIQYF.